The 20 T cell receptor beta chains reported below all come from one sample, sequenced in a study of blood T cell repertoires in COVID-19. Profiled with immunoSEQ multiplex PCR; TCRdb holds only in-frame clones, not every one. The sample yields 300,000 to 350,000 clones, about 90% seen once. Material: peripheral blood. These receptors were collected from a woman under 30 who had recovered from COVID-19.

V and J are TRBV6-2 or TRBV6-3 and TRBJ1-1; D is ambiguous. The CDR3 runs 15 residues. The V end was cut by 7 bases, the J end by 5 bases, with 20 bases between. In germline, CDR1 is MNHEY, CDR2 SVGEGT. CDR3 residues: CASTPRRGIGTEAFF. CDR3 bases: TGTGCCAGCACCCCCCGTCGGGGAATTGGGACTGAAGCTTTCTTT.

This chain joins TRBV5-1 and TRBJ2-1, with D possibly being TRBD2 (5 bases). Per germline, CDR1 SGHRS and CDR2 YFSETQ. Deletions cut 5 bases from V and 11 bases from J, with 20 bases between. This CDR3 contains 14 residues. The CDR3 sequence: CASRRDYPSPQQFF. The CDR3 DNA reads TGCGCCAGCAGACGAGACTATCCCAGTCCTCAGCAGTTCTTC.

The chain links TRBV30 to TRBJ1-2; 9 positions match TRBD1. Losses at the gene ends were 3 bases for V and 8 bases for J; bases not matched to a gene: 7. CDR3 size: 13 residues. CDR1 GTSNPN and CDR2 SVGIG come from the germline V gene (reference sequence). The CDR3: CAWRDRGVYGYTF. CDR3 nucleotide sequence: TGTGCCTGGAGGGACAGGGGTGTATACGGCTACACCTTC.

CDR3 DNA sequence: TGTGCCAGTAGTATAGCCCCGCAGAACTATGGCTACACCTTC. It yields the protein CASSIAPQNYGYTF. The chain couples TRBV19 to TRBJ1-2; D is unresolved. CDR3 length: 14 amino acids. V lost 1 base and J 2 bases, leaving 8 bases between the germline ends. CDR1 LNHDA and CDR2 SQIVND come from the germline V gene (reference sequence).

The chain recombines TRBV24-1 with TRBJ1-2; no definite D call. The V end lost 2 bases, the J end lost 3 bases, and 9 bases lay between the germline ends. The CDR3 is 14 amino acids. The germline gives CDR1 KGHDR, CDR2 SFDVKD. Here the CDR3 reads CATSDSYYYYGYTF. CDR3 nucleotide sequence: TGTGCCACCAGTGATTCTTATTACTACTATGGCTACACCTTC.

This chain uses TRBV30 with TRBJ1-2; D may be TRBD1 (5 bases). The CDR3 runs 14 residues. The germline V gene encodes CDR1 GTSNPN and CDR2 SVGIG (reference sequence). V shed 0 bases and J shed 2 bases, with 10 bases lying between them. The CDR3 nucleotides are TGTGCCTGGAGTGTACCGGGGGGAAACTATGGCTACACCTTC. It codes for CAWSVPGGNYGYTF.

V and J are TRBV18 and TRBJ2-5; 8 bases line up with TRBD1. This CDR3 has 14 amino acids. V lost 6 bases, J lost 2 bases, and 5 bases stayed unmatched. The germline V gene has CDR1 KGHSH and CDR2 LQKENI. In DNA form, the CDR3 reads TGTGCCAGCTCCGGACAGGGTATTCAAGAGACCCAGTACTTC. It yields the protein CASSGQGIQETQYF.

For the CDR3, the DNA is TGTGCCAGCAGCCACAGCCGGGGACAGGGGACCGGCTACACCTTC. As protein: CASSHSRGQGTGYTF. This rearrangement joins TRBV9 to TRBJ1-2, with TRBD1 matching over 10 bases. The trim removed 4 bases at V and 8 bases at J, leaving 11 bases unmatched. The CDR3 spans 15 residues. CDR1 is SGDLS and CDR2 is YYNGEE in the germline V gene.

This clone was counted once. The chain is built from TRBV6-2 or TRBV6-3 and TRBJ2-1; unclear D gene. Per the germline V gene, CDR1 is MNHEY and CDR2 is SVGEGT. Trimming stripped 4 bases from V and 9 bases from J, with 10 bases between. The CDR3 is 12 residues long. The chain's CDR3 is CASSSRVIEQFF. The CDR3 region has the DNA TGTGCCAGCAGTTCTAGAGTTATTGAGCAGTTCTTC.

The CDR3 DNA follows: TGCGCCAGCAGTCGCGAGGGCACTAGCGGGGACACGGAGCAGTTCTTC. Translating it yields CASSREGTSGDTEQFF. V and J are TRBV5-1 and TRBJ2-1, with TRBD2 matching 10 bases. Trimming removed 5 bases from V and 10 bases from J; junction bases left unmatched: 15. CDR1 is SGHRS, CDR2 YFSETQ, per germline. The CDR3 spans 16 residues.

About this clone: The same CDR3 also results from other DNA sequences found in this sample. The chain employs TRBV20-1 and TRBJ2-1; 7 bases agree with TRBD2. CDR1 DFQATT and CDR2 SNEGSKA come from the germline V gene (reference sequence). Trimming took 3 bases from V and 0 from J; bases not matched to a gene: 2. The CDR3 totals 14 residues. The CDR3 is CSASLAGSYNEQFF. CDR3 sequence (DNA): TGCAGTGCTAGTTTAGCGGGCTCCTACAATGAGCAGTTCTTC.

This clone was found a few times. The CDR3 region has the DNA TGCGCCAGCAGTGGGCAAACTACTGAGCAGTTCTTC. As protein: CASSGQTTEQFF. The V gene is TRBV10-2, the J gene TRBJ2-1; D gene unclear. Germline CDR1 is WSHSY and CDR2 is SAAADI. The CDR3 is made up of 12 amino acids. V lost 4 bases, J lost 9 bases, and 10 bases lay in between.

This chain connects TRBV4-1 to TRBJ2-7, with 10 bases lining up with TRBD2. V shed 0 bases and J 2 bases; nucleotides not matched to a gene: 13. Germline V CDR1 and CDR2: MGHRA, YSYEKL. The CDR3 spans 19 residues. The CDR3 DNA is TGCGCCAGCAGCCAAGAACCGTCGGGTTGGACTAGCGGCACCTACGAGCAGTACGTC. This encodes CASSQEPSGWTSGTYEQYV.

V usage is TRBV9 and J usage is TRBJ2-2; 13 nucleotides match TRBD2. V shed 0 bases, J shed 5 bases, and the junction held 4 bases outside the gene matches. CDR3 length: 17 amino acids. The V gene's germline CDR1 is SGDLS and CDR2 YYNGEE. CDR3 residues: CASSVAGGLAGTGELFF. The CDR3 DNA sequence: TGTGCCAGCAGCGTAGCTGGGGGACTAGCGGGAACCGGGGAGCTGTTTTTT.

The chain is built from TRBV29-1 and TRBJ1-1, with a possible D match to TRBD1 (6 bases). Germline CDR1 is SQVTM and CDR2 is ANQGSEA. This CDR3 contains 13 residues. Between the trimmed V and J ends, which lost 7 bases and 11 bases, there was a span of 23 bases. The CDR3 region is CSGNKQTQGSAFF. Written as DNA, the CDR3 is TGCAGCGGCAACAAGCAAACACAGGGATCGGCTTTCTTT.

Comments on this clone: Other DNA variants within this sample encode the same CDR3. The gene calls are TRBV12-3 or TRBV12-4 and TRBJ2-5, with D perhaps matching TRBD1 (5 bases). This CDR3 is built from 13 residues. V dropped 0 bases and J dropped 5 bases, with 7 bases sitting between them. The chain's CDR3 is CASSLAGVETQYF. The CDR3 DNA is TGTGCCAGCAGTTTAGCAGGGGTCGAGACCCAGTACTTC.

The CDR3 loop reads CASSSSRGGSAGQFF. The CDR3 bases are TGTGCCAGCAGCTCCTCCAGGGGCGGAAGTGCGGGCCAGTTCTTC. This chain uses TRBV11-3 with TRBJ2-1; D possibly corresponds to TRBD1 (6 bases). V was cut by 4 bases and J by 13 bases, with 23 bases left in between. The CDR3 extends over 15 amino acids. CDR1 and CDR2 (germline): SGHNT, YENEEA.

V gene TRBV9 combines with J gene TRBJ2-1, with D unclear. The V gene lost 4 bases and the J gene lost 7 bases, with 6 bases spanning the gap. CDR1 and CDR2 from the germline V gene are SGDLS and YYNGEE. The CDR3 has 11 amino acids. CDR3 in amino acids: CASSTANEQFF. CDR3 nucleotides: TGTGCCAGCAGCACTGCAAATGAGCAGTTCTTC.

CDR3 in DNA: TGTGCCAGCAGTCCGGTGGCGGGGAATGGCTACACCTTC. Its protein product is CASSPVAGNGYTF. This chain links TRBV12-3 or TRBV12-4 with TRBJ1-2; D is unclear. Between the trimmed V and J ends, which lost 5 bases and 6 bases, there was a span of 13 bases. The CDR3 contains 13 residues.

This chain links TRBV27 with TRBJ2-7, with a possible D match to TRBD1 (5 bases). The CDR3 sequence is 17 residues long. V was shortened by 7 bases and J by 4 bases, with 26 bases between the two germline ends. Germline V gene data show CDR1 as MNHEY and CDR2 as SMNVEV (reference sequence). The CDR3 nucleotides are TGTGCCAGCACCGATCCCTCTCGCCAGACAGCCGGGTACGAGCAGTACGTC. Translating gives CASTDPSRQTAGYEQYV.